This T cell receptor (beta chain) originates from a study of T cell repertoires in cytomegalovirus infection. About the study: Selection of CMV epitopes for the study included recently identified HLA-C-restricted and well-studied HLA-B-restricted ones. Based on public TCR beta signatures, there were indications of CMV infection and of a matching HLA type.

V lost 4 bases to trimming and J lost 1 base, with 8 bases between them. Germline-derived CDR1 and CDR2 are SGHVS and FNYEAQ. The CDR3 is 13 residues long. TCRdb recomputed calls from the reads with MiXCR, one row per CDR3 protein. The sample yields about 900,000 distinct CDR3 sequences, approximately 31% seen once. In this sample, this clonotype turned up many times. Its antigen is still unknown. General observations from the study: People with CMV and the relevant HLA were identified by cumulative public TCR beta family frequency.

The chain joins TRBV7-6 to TRBJ2-7; D uncertain. The clonotype comes from a human donor in good health (CMV status not recorded). Some clones in this sample may be carry-over from other donors' samples. This sample comprised cultured CD8+ T cells from PBMCs, obtained from culture after CMV antigen stimulation. CDR3 residues: CASSSSRSYEQYF. The CDR3 bases are TGTGCCAGCAGCTCGAGCCGTTCCTACGAGCAGTACTTC.